This T cell receptor (beta chain) was documented in a study of shared clonotypes between healthy human individuals. Study-wide results and caveats: Clonotype sharing among donors was expected to depend on sequencing depth.

CD8 cells regarded as naive lacked CD45RO, were positively chosen for CCR7, and omitted terminally differentiated effector memory CD45RA+ cells. All donors were Caucasian adults living in Nashville, Tennessee. Researchers ran the assay at a deep level. The assay was immunoSEQ multiplex PCR, and TCRdb's table has in-frame clones only and misses some. The sample lists 2 million to 2.5 million clones, approximately 94% seen once, with roughly 1.8% in the top ten. A remark on this clone: Its antigen is not known.

This CDR3 has 15 residues. Germline CDR1 and CDR2: SGHNT and YYREEE (reference sequence). V lost 3 bases to trimming and J lost 4 bases; unmatched junction nucleotides: 4. This clonotype was obtained from a man between 18 and 35 years old in good health. Some clones in this sample may be carry-over from other donors' samples. Sequenced material: naive CD8+ T cells from PBMCs. The J gene is TRBJ2-7, the V gene TRBV5-4; TRBD2 matches at 13 bases. DNA for the CDR3: TGTGCCAGCAGCTCCGGGACTAGCGGGAATTACGAGCAGTACTTC. Translated, it gives CASSSGTSGNYEQYF.